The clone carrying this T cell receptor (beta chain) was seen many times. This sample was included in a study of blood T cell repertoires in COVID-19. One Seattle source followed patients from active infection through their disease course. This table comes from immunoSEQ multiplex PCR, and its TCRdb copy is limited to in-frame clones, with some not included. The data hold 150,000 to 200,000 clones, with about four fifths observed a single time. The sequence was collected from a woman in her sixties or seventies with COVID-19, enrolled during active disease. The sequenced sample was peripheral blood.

The CDR3 here is CASSISGGSPPGQYF. The DNA of the CDR3 is TGTGCCAGTAGTATATCGGGCGGGAGCCCCCCTGGGCAGTACTTC. The V call is TRBV19, the J call TRBJ2-7, with TRBD2 matching over 7 bases. CDR1 LNHDA and CDR2 SQIVND come from the germline V gene (reference sequence). Germline trimming cut 2 bases from V and 9 bases from J; bases unmatched to any gene: 13. This CDR3 is built from 15 residues.